The 10 T cell receptor beta chains reported below all come from one sample, sequenced in a study of blood T cells in healthy people across ages. A sample-barcoded 5' primer and a J-beta primer mix were used in a second PCR of about 7 to 12 cycles. TCRdb re-called the 5' RACE reads with MiXCR, one entry per CDR3 protein. The sample carries about 780,000 distinct CDR3 sequences, around 45% recorded once. The sample comprised blood. The receptors derive from an elderly man in good health.

This chain links TRBV5-6 with TRBJ2-7, with D unresolved. TRBJ2-5 explains the end of the DNA better; the J call may be wrong. Germline lookup yields CDR1 SGHDT and CDR2 YYEEEE. The CDR3 totals 14 residues. CDR3 nucleotides: TGTGCCAGCAGCGTCCCCCACGACACAGAGACCCAGTACTTC. This translates into CASSVPHDTETQYF.

This chain uses TRBV28 with TRBJ2-7; D is perhaps TRBD1 or TRBD2 (5 bases each). V lost 2 bases and J 0 bases, leaving 11 bases between the germline ends. Germline V gene lookup returns CDR1 MDHEN and CDR2 SYDVKM. The CDR3 runs 15 residues. CDR3 loop: CASSLQRGRSYEQYF. CDR3 coding DNA: TGTGCCAGCAGTTTACAACGGGGCCGCTCCTACGAGCAGTACTTC.

The chain joins TRBV12-3 or TRBV12-4 to TRBJ2-7, with 12 bases that match TRBD2. The length of the CDR3 is 15 residues. The trim removed 5 bases at V and 7 bases at J, leaving 9 bases unmatched. The CDR3 bases are TGTGCCAGCAGTCGCCTAGCGGGAGGGCTGGGAGAGCAGTACTTC. Encoded protein: CASSRLAGGLGEQYF.

CDR3 nucleotide sequence: TGCAGCGTACGGGGGTCAGGGGGTGTCTTCTACGAGCAGTACTTC. Its translation is CSVRGSGGVFYEQYF. The chain links TRBV29-1 to TRBJ2-7; D might be TRBD1 (7 bases). The germline gives CDR1 SQVTM, CDR2 ANQGSEA. V lost 6 bases and J lost 3, with 21 bases in between. The CDR3 consists of 15 residues.

The chain has TRBV20-1 and TRBJ2-5, with a possible D match to TRBD2 (5 bases). Germline CDR1 and CDR2: DFQATT and SNEGSKA (reference sequence). This CDR3 comprises 13 residues. V lost 3 bases and J 5 bases, leaving 13 bases between the germline ends. CDR3 nucleotide sequence: TGCAGTGCTAGTAGCCCTAGCACCGAGACCCAGTACTTC. Translated: CSASSPSTETQYF.

The genes are TRBV30 and TRBJ2-5; D gene uncertain. The DNA end favors TRBJ2-7, so the J call may be wrong. Germline values: CDR1 GTSNPN, CDR2 SVGIG (reference sequence). CDR3 size: 12 residues. In nucleotides, the CDR3 is TGTGCCTGGAGGGGGAACCTCTACGAGCAGTACTTC. This encodes CAWRGNLYEQYF.

The chain recombines TRBV7-2 with TRBJ2-3, with 10 positions matching TRBD2. This CDR3 contains 16 residues. Per germline, CDR1 SGHTA and CDR2 FQGNSA. J gave up 3 bases and V 3 bases, and 6 bases lay outside the gene matches. Written as DNA, the CDR3 is TGTGCCAGCAGCTTCCCGGCTAGCGGGGGAACAGATACGCAGTATTTT. Translating gives CASSFPASGGTDTQYF. Supplemented by reference TRBV7-2 and TRBJ2-3, the full variable domain reads GAGVSQSPSNKVTEKGKDVELRCDPISGHTALYWYRQSLGQGLEFLIYFQGNSAPDKSGLPSDRFSAERTGGSVSTLTIQRTQQEDSAVYLCASSFPASGGTDTQYFGPGTRLTVL.

This clonotype was detected many times. The CDR3 region has the DNA TGCAGTGCTCAGCTAGCGGGAGGAGTTAATGAGCAGTTCTTC. Residues: CSAQLAGGVNEQFF. This chain connects TRBV20-1 to TRBJ2-1; 11 bases are shared with TRBD2. Germline assignment: CDR1 DFQATT and CDR2 SNEGSKA (reference sequence). V gave up 5 bases and J gave up 7 bases; unmatched junction bases: 7. This CDR3 is 14 amino acids long.

The chain links TRBV14 to TRBJ2-1; perhaps TRBD2 as D (6 bases). The closer fit of TRBJ2-7 to the DNA end suggests the J call may be wrong. CDR1 and CDR2 (germline): SGHDN, FVKESK. The CDR3 is made up of 13 amino acids. In DNA, the CDR3 is TGTGCCAGCAGGGACTACGATTACAATGAGCAGTACTTC. Translated, it gives CASRDYDYNEQYF.

This clonotype was seen once. The rearrangement links TRBV20-1 to TRBJ1-6; 12 nucleotides agree with TRBD1. Germline CDR1 is DFQATT and CDR2 is SNEGSKA (reference sequence). This CDR3 is 15 amino acids long. V was clipped by 4 bases and J by 9 bases; unmatched bases: 7. CDR3 region: CSAKGEGQGASPLHF. The CDR3 DNA reads TGCAGTGCTAAGGGAGAGGGACAGGGGGCTTCACCCCTCCACTTT.